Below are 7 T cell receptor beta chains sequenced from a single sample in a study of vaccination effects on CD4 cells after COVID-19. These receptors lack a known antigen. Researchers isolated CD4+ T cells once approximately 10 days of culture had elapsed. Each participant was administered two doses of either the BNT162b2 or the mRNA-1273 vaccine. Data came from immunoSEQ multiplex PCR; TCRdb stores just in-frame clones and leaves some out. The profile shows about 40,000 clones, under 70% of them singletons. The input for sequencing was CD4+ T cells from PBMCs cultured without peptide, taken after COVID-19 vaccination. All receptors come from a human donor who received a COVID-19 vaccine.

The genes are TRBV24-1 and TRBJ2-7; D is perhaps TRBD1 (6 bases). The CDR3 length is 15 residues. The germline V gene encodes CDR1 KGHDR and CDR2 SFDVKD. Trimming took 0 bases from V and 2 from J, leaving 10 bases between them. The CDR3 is CATSDLRGDTYEQYF. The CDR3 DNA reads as TGTGCCACCAGTGATTTGAGAGGGGACACCTACGAGCAGTACTTC.

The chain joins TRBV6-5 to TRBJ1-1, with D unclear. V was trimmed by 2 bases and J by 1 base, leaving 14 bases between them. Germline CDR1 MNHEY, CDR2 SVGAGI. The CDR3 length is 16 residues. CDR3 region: CASSYGFGGRNTEAFF. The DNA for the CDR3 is TGTGCCAGCAGTTACGGGTTCGGAGGGAGGAACACTGAAGCTTTCTTT.

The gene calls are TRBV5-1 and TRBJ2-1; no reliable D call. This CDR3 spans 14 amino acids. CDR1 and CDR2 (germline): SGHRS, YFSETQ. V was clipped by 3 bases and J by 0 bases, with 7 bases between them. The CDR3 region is CASSSVSSYNEQFF. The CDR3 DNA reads TGCGCCAGCAGCTCGGTAAGCTCCTACAATGAGCAGTTCTTC.

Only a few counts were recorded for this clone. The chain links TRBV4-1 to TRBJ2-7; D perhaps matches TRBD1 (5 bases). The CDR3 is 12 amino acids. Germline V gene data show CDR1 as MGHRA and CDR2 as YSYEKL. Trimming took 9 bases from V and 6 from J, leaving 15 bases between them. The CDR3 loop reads CARIRVAGEQYF. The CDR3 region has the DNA TGCGCCAGAATCAGGGTTGCCGGCGAGCAGTACTTC.

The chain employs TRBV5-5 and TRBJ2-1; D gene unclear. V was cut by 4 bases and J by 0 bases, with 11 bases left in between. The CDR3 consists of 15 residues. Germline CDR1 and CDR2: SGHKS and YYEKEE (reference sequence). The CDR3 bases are TGTGCCAGCAGCCTCGCGGCCGGCTCCTACAATGAGCAGTTCTTC. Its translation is CASSLAAGSYNEQFF.

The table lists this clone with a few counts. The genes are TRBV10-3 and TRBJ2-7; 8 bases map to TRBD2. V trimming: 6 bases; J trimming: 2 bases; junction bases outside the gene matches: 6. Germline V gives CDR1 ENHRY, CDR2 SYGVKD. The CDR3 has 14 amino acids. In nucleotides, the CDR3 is TGTGCCATCAGGGGTAGCGGGACCCCCTACGAGCAGTACTTC. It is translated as CAIRGSGTPYEQYF.

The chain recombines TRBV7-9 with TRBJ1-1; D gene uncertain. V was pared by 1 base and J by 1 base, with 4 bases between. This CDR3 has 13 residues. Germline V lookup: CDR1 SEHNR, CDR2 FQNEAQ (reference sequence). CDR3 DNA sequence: TGTGCCAGCAGCTTAGGGGCGAACACTGAAGCTTTCTTT. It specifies CASSLGANTEAFF.